This passage covers 2 T cell receptor beta chains from one sample sequenced in a study of T cells in Graves' hyperthyroidism and ophthalmopathy. Amplification of TCR beta CDR3 regions used RNA as the template. Using the HTBI primer set, a first-round RT-PCR was run on the TCR CDR3. TCRdb ran MiXCR on the multiplex PCR reads and lists one entry per CDR3 protein. The sample has 95,000 to 110,000 distinct CDR3 sequences; roughly 15% are singletons. Sequenced input: blood. These receptors all stem from a woman aged 45-65 years with Graves' hyperthyroidism.

In its sample, this clonotype was seen many times. The chain has TRBV20-1 and TRBJ1-4, with D tentatively TRBD1 (6 bases). CDR3 length equals 14 residues. Trimming left V 0 bases short and J 8 bases short, with 13 bases between. Germline V lookup: CDR1 DFQATT, CDR2 SNEGSKA (reference sequence). This chain's CDR3 is CSAREPGAYEKLFF. The CDR3 bases are TGCAGTGCTAGAGAGCCGGGGGCGTACGAAAAACTGTTTTTT.

This clonotype was counted ten times or more. The chain couples TRBV12-3 or TRBV12-4 to TRBJ1-5; unclear D gene. CDR3 size: 17 residues. V was shortened by 0 bases and J by 2 bases, with 14 bases between the two germline ends. CDR3 sequence (DNA): TGTGCCAGCAGTTTAGCGGGCCGAGGATTTGGCAATCAGCCCCAGCATTTT. It codes for CASSLAGRGFGNQPQHF.